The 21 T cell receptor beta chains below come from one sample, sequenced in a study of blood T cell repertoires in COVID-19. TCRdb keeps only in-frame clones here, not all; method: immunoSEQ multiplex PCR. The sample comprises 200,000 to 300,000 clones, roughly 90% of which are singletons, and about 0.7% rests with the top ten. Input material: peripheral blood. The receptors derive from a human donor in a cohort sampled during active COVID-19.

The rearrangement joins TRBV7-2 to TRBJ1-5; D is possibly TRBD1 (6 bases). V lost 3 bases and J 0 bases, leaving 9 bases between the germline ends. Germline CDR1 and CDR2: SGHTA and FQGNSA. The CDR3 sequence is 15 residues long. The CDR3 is CASSLDSDSNQPQHF. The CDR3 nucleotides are TGTGCCAGCAGCTTGGACAGTGATAGCAATCAGCCCCAGCATTTT.

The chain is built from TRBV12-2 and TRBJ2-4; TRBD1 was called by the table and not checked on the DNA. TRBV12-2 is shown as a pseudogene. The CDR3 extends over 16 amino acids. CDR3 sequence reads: CAGRLTADREKNIQYF. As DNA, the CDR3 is TGTGCAGGGCGCTTAACCGCGGACAGGGAAAAAAACATTCAGTACTTC.

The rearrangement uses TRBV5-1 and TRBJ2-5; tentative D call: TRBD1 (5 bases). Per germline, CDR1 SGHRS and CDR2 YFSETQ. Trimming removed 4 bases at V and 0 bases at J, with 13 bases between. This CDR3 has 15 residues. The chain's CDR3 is CASSRTSGNQETQYF. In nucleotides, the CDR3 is TGCGCCAGCAGCCGGACAAGTGGGAACCAAGAGACCCAGTACTTC.

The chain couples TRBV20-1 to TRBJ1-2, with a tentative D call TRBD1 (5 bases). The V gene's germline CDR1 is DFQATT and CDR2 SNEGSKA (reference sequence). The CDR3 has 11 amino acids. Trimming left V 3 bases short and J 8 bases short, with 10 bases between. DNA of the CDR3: TGCAGTGCTAGGGGGGGTCCCGGCTACACCTTC. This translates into CSARGGPGYTF.

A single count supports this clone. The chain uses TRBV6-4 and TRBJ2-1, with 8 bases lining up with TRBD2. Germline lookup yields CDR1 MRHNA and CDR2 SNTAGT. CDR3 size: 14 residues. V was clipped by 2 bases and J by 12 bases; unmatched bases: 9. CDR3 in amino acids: CASSDTGGLRGQFF. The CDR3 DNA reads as TGTGCCAGCAGTGACACGGGAGGGTTAAGAGGGCAGTTCTTC.

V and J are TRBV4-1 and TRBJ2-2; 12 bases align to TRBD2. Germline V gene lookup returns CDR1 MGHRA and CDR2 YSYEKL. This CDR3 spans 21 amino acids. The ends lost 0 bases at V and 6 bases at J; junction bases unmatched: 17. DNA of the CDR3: TGCGCCAGCAGCCAAGATGATGCGGGACTAGCGGGCGAGATATGGGCCGGGGAGCTGTTTTTT. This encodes CASSQDDAGLAGEIWAGELFF.

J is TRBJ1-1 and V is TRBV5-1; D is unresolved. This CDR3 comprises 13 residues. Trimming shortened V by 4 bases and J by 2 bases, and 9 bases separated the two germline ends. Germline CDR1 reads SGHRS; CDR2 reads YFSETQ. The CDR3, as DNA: TGCGCCAGCAGCGAAGCGATAAACACTGAAGCTTTCTTT. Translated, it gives CASSEAINTEAFF.

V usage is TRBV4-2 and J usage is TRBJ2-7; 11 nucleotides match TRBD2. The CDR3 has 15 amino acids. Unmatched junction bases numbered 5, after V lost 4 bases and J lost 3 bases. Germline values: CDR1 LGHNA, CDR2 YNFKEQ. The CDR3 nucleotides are TGTGCCAGCAGCCGAACCGGGACTAGCGGCTACGAGCAGTACTTC. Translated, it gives CASSRTGTSGYEQYF.

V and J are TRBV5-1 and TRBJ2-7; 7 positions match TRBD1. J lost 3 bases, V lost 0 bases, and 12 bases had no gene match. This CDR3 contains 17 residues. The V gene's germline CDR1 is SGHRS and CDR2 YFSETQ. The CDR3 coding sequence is TGCGCCAGCAGCTTGGAAAGGGGGCATCGTCTCGTCTACGAGCAGTACTTC. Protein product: CASSLERGHRLVYEQYF. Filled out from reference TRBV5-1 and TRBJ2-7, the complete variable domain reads KAGVTQTPRYLIKTRGQQVTLSCSPISGHRSVSWYQQTPGQGLQFLFEYFSETQRNKGNFPGRFSGRQFSNSRSEMNVSTLELGDSALYLCASSLERGHRLVYEQYFGPGTRLTVT.

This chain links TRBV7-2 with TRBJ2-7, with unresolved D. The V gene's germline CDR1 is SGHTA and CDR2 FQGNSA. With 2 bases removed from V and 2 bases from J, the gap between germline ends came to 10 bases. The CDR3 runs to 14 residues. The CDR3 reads CASSLMSRAYEQYF. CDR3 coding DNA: TGTGCCAGCAGCTTAATGAGCCGGGCCTACGAGCAGTACTTC.

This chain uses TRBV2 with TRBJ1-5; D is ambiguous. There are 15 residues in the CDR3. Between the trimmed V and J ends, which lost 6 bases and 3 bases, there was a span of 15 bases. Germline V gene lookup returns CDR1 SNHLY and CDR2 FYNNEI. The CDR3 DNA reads TGTGCCAGCAGACCCCCGGGTGAATACAATCAGCCCCAGCATTTT. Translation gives CASRPPGEYNQPQHF.

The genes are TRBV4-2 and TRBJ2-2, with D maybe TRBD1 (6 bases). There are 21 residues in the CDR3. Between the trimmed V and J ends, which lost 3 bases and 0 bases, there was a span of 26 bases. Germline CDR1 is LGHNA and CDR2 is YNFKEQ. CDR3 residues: CASSQVGGSGTLSPNTGELFF. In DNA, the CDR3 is TGTGCCAGCAGCCAGGTTGGGGGTTCCGGGACACTGAGCCCGAACACCGGGGAGCTGTTTTTT.

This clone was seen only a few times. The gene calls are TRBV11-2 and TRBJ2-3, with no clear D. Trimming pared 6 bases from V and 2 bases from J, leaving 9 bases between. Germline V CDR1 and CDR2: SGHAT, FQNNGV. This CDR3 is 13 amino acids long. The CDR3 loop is CASSFTFTDTQYF. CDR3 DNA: TGTGCCAGCAGTTTCACTTTCACAGATACGCAGTATTTT.

In DNA, the CDR3 is TGTGCCTGGAGCGGGAGGGGTAAGGAAGCTTTCTTT. It encodes CAWSGRGKEAFF. The chain joins TRBV30 to TRBJ1-1; possibly TRBD1 for D (5 bases). This CDR3 comprises 12 residues. V lost 3 bases and J 8 bases, leaving 13 bases between the germline ends. Germline CDR1 is GTSNPN and CDR2 is SVGIG (reference sequence).

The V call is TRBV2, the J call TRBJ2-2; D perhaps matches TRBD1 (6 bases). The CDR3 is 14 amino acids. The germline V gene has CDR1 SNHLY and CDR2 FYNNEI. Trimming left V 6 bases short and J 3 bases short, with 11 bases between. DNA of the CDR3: TGTGCCAGCAGAACACAGGGAGACACCGGGGAGCTGTTTTTT. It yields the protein CASRTQGDTGELFF. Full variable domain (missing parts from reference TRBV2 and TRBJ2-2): EPEVTQTPSHQVTQMGQEVILRCVPISNHLYFYWYRQILGQKVEFLVSFYNNEISEKSEIFDDQFSVERPDGSNFTLKIRSTKLEDSAMYFCASRTQGDTGELFFGEGSRLTVL.

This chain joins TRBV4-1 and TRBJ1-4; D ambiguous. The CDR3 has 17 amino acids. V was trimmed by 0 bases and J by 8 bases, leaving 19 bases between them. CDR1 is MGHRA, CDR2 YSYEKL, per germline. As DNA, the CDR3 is TGCGCCAGCAGCCAAGAATGGGCTCAGTGGCAGTCGGAAAAACTGTTTTTT. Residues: CASSQEWAQWQSEKLFF.

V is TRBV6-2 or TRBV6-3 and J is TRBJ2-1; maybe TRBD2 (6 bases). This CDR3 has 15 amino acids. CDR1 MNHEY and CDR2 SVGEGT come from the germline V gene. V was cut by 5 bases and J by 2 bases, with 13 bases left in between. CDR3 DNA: TGTGCCAGCAGTCAAATGGCGGGGACCTACAATGAGCAGTTCTTC. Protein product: CASSQMAGTYNEQFF.

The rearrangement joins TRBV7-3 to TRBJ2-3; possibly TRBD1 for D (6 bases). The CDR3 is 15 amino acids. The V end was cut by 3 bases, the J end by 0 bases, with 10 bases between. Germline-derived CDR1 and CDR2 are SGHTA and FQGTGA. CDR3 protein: CASSFGGRSTDTQYF. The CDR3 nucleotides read TGTGCCAGCAGCTTTGGGGGCAGGAGCACAGATACGCAGTATTTT.

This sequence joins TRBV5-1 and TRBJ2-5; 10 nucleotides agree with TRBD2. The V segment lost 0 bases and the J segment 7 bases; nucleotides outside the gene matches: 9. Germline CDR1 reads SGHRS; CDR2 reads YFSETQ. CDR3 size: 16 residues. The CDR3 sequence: CASSLAPGSSGGTQYF. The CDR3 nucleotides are TGCGCCAGCAGCTTGGCGCCGGGTTCTAGCGGGGGGACCCAGTACTTC.

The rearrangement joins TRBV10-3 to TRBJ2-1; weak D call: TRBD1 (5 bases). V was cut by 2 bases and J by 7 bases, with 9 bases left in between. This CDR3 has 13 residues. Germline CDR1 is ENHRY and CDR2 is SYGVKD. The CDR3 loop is CAISETGENEQFF. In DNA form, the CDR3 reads TGTGCCATCAGTGAGACAGGAGAGAATGAGCAGTTCTTC.

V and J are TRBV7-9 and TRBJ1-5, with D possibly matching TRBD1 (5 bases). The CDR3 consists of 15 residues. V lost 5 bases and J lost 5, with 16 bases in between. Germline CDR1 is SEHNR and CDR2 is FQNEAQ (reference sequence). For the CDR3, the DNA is TGTGCCAGCAGCCCCGGGAGGGGAGGCTATCAGCCCCAGCATTTT. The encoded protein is CASSPGRGGYQPQHF.